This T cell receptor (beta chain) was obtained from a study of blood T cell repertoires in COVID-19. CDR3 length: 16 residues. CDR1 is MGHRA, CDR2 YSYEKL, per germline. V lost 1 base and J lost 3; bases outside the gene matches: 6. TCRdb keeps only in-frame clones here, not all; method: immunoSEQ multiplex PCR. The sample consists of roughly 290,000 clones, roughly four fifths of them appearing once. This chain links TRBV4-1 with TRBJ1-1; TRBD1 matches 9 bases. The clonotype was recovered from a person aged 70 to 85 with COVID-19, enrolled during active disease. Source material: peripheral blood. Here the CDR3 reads CASSQVLTGGYTEAFF. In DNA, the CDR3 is TGCGCCAGCAGCCAAGTGTTGACAGGGGGGTACACTGAAGCTTTCTTT.